Below are 29 T cell receptor beta chains sequenced from a single sample in a study of T cell changes during pregnancy in multiple sclerosis. The data were produced by immunoSEQ multiplex PCR, yet TCRdb's version contains in-frame clones alone and is incomplete. The top ten clones hold around 2% of a sample with under 100,000 clones, approximately 90% of them seen once. The material was peripheral blood, obtained in the first trimester of pregnancy. The origin of the receptors is a female donor in good health, enrolled as a control in a pregnancy study.

The chain has TRBV4-2 and TRBJ1-6, with 8 bases matching TRBD1. Losses at the gene ends were 4 bases for V and 0 bases for J; bases not matched to a gene: 8. Germline-derived CDR1 and CDR2 are LGHNA and YNFKEQ. CDR3 size: 18 residues. CDR3 sequence reads: CASSPDRGKSSYNSPLHF. The CDR3 region has the DNA TGTGCCAGCAGCCCCGACAGGGGAAAGAGCTCCTATAATTCACCCCTCCACTTT.

This sequence joins TRBV18 and TRBJ1-5; D gene uncertain. V lost 1 base and J 0 bases, leaving 7 bases between the germline ends. The CDR3 has 15 residues. Per germline, CDR1 KGHSH and CDR2 LQKENI. CDR3 DNA sequence: TGTGCCAGCTCACCACGGCAGAATAGCAATCAGCCCCAGCATTTT. Its translation: CASSPRQNSNQPQHF.

There are a few counts of this clone. The V call is TRBV5-1, the J call TRBJ1-6; D might be TRBD1 (5 bases). V lost 4 bases and J lost 7, with 18 bases in between. The V gene's germline CDR1 is SGHRS and CDR2 YFSETQ. This CDR3 comprises 16 residues. The CDR3 DNA reads as TGCGCCAGCAGCCTGGGACCCAGGGAAAGGAATTCACCCCTCCACTTT. Protein: CASSLGPRERNSPLHF.

A note on this clone: Its ends do not fully match the called genes, so a read error is possible. This rearrangement joins TRBV2 to TRBJ1-3, with TRBD1 as a possible D gene (5 bases). The CDR3 consists of 14 residues. Germline V gene lookup returns CDR1 SNHLY and CDR2 FYNNEI. The CDR3 reads CASRPSGTGNTIYF. The CDR3 DNA follows: TGTGCCAGCAGGCCGTCCGGGACTGGGAACACCATATATTTT.

V is TRBV7-2 and J is TRBJ1-2; D may be TRBD1 (5 bases). Looked up from germline, CDR1 is SGHTA and CDR2 is FQGNSA. Trimming took 2 bases from V and 8 from J, leaving 21 bases between them. This CDR3 has 16 residues. CDR3: CASSLSAGEGWAGYTF. CDR3 nucleotides: TGTGCCAGCAGCTTATCGGCGGGGGAAGGGTGGGCCGGCTACACCTTC.

The genes are TRBV28 and TRBJ2-7, with 10 bases fitting TRBD2. The CDR3 length is 15 residues. CDR1 and CDR2 from the germline V gene are MDHEN and SYDVKM. V lost 7 bases, J lost 7 bases, and 13 bases stayed unmatched. The CDR3, as DNA: TGTGCCAGCAACCCAGCGGGGGGGCGGAGGAGGGAGCAGTACTTC. It yields the protein CASNPAGGRRREQYF. Together with reference TRBV28 and TRBJ2-7, the CDR3 gives the full variable domain: DVKVTQSSRYLVKRTGEKVFLECVQDMDHENMFWYRQDPGLGLRLIYFSYDVKMKEKGDIPEGYSVSREKKERFSLILESASTNQTSMYLCASNPAGGRRREQYFGPGTRLTVT.

The gene calls are TRBV5-1 and TRBJ2-2; D might be TRBD2 (6 bases). This CDR3 has 15 amino acids. Germline lookup yields CDR1 SGHRS and CDR2 YFSETQ. Trimming pared 0 bases from V and 3 bases from J, leaving 9 bases between. The CDR3 is CASSLAGLHTGELFF. Written as DNA, the CDR3 is TGCGCCAGCAGCTTGGCGGGACTCCACACCGGGGAGCTGTTTTTT. Full variable domain (rest looked up from reference TRBV5-1 and TRBJ2-2): KAGVTQTPRYLIKTRGQQVTLSCSPISGHRSVSWYQQTPGQGLQFLFEYFSETQRNKGNFPGRFSGRQFSNSRSEMNVSTLELGDSALYLCASSLAGLHTGELFFGEGSRLTVL.

In DNA, the CDR3 is TGTGCCAGCAGTGGGACAGGGGGGACGAAGACCCAGTACTTC. Translated, it gives CASSGTGGTKTQYF. The V gene is TRBV2, the J gene TRBJ2-5; the match to TRBD1 covers 10 bases. This CDR3 contains 14 residues. CDR1 and CDR2 (germline): SNHLY, FYNNEI. J was trimmed by 6 bases and V by 4 bases; bases with no gene match: 5. The whole variable domain, filled in from reference TRBV2 and TRBJ2-5, reads EPEVTQTPSHQVTQMGQEVILRCVPISNHLYFYWYRQILGQKVEFLVSFYNNEISEKSEIFDDQFSVERPDGSNFTLKIRSTKLEDSAMYFCASSGTGGTKTQYFGPGTRLLVL.

This chain uses TRBV6-5 with TRBJ1-5; D is possibly TRBD1 (5 bases). Germline V CDR1 and CDR2: MNHEY, SVGAGI. This CDR3 has 15 amino acids. Trimming removed 4 bases from V and 0 bases from J, with 10 bases in between. The CDR3 loop reads CASSWGDGSNQPQHF. The CDR3 nucleotides are TGTGCCAGCAGTTGGGGGGACGGTAGCAATCAGCCCCAGCATTTT.

The chain has TRBV7-9 and TRBJ2-1; D not certain. Looked up from germline, CDR1 is SEHNR and CDR2 is FQNEAQ (reference sequence). Trimming took 2 bases from V and 7 from J, leaving 9 bases between them. The length of the CDR3 is 13 residues. Here the CDR3 DNA reads TGTGCCAGCAGCTTAACCCCGGGTAATGAGCAGTTCTTC. Translation gives CASSLTPGNEQFF.

This clone was recorded once. The chain carries TRBV19 and TRBJ1-5; TRBD1 aligns across 8 bases. CDR1 and CDR2 from the germline V gene are LNHDA and SQIVND (reference sequence). CDR3 size: 15 residues. V dropped 6 bases and J dropped 5; count of bases not matched to a gene: 9. The CDR3 sequence is CASSLTGESYQPQHF. The CDR3 DNA reads TGTGCCAGTAGCCTGACAGGGGAGTCTTATCAGCCCCAGCATTTT.

The CDR3 nucleotides are TGTGCCAGCAGTTTGGGCAACTACAATGAGCAGTTCTTC. As protein: CASSLGNYNEQFF. This rearrangement joins TRBV6-6 to TRBJ2-1, with D unclear. Germline V gene lookup returns CDR1 MNHNY and CDR2 SVGAGI (reference sequence). Trimming cost V 4 bases and J 3 bases, with 7 bases left between them. The CDR3 is 13 residues long.

The rearrangement uses TRBV9 and TRBJ1-1; D is perhaps TRBD1 (5 bases). The CDR3 sequence is 16 residues long. The V gene's germline CDR1 is SGDLS and CDR2 YYNGEE. Deletions cut 3 bases from V and 1 base from J, with 16 bases between. The CDR3 reads CASSEGWGAGNTEAFF. Here the CDR3 DNA reads TGTGCCAGCAGCGAGGGGTGGGGCGCAGGGAACACTGAAGCTTTCTTT.

This clone showed up just once. This chain links TRBV11-2 with TRBJ2-2; 8 nucleotides align to TRBD1. The CDR3 has 15 residues. Germline-derived CDR1 and CDR2 are SGHAT and FQNNGV. V shed 5 bases, J shed 4 bases, and the junction held 6 bases outside the gene matches. In nucleotides, the CDR3 is TGTGCCAGCAGCCTGAGACAGGGGCGCACCGGGGAGCTGTTTTTT. Translating it yields CASSLRQGRTGELFF.

The genes are TRBV4-3 and TRBJ1-2; D possibly corresponds to TRBD1 (5 bases). CDR1 and CDR2 from the germline V gene are LGHNA and YSLEER. Trimming left V 3 bases short and J 8 bases short, with 19 bases between. The CDR3 loop spans 15 amino acids. The CDR3 here is CASSHVGGTPGGYTF. As DNA, the CDR3 is TGCGCCAGCAGCCACGTCGGAGGGACGCCCGGCGGCTACACCTTC.

The V call is TRBV7-2, the J call TRBJ1-4, with D possibly matching TRBD1 (5 bases). Germline V gene lookup returns CDR1 SGHTA and CDR2 FQGNSA. V dropped 3 bases and J dropped 10 bases, with 12 bases sitting between them. This CDR3 spans 13 amino acids. The CDR3 sequence: CASSLAGGSKLFF. The DNA of the CDR3 is TGTGCCAGCAGCTTGGCGGGGGGTTCAAAACTGTTTTTT.

The J gene is TRBJ1-5, the V gene TRBV2, with 8 bases that match TRBD1. Trimming removed 4 bases from V and 0 bases from J; junction bases left unmatched: 2. CDR3 length: 15 amino acids. Germline V lookup: CDR1 SNHLY, CDR2 FYNNEI. CDR3 residues: CASSGQGTSNQPQHF. In DNA form, the CDR3 reads TGTGCCAGCAGTGGACAGGGGACTAGCAATCAGCCCCAGCATTTT.

V usage is TRBV11-1 and J usage is TRBJ1-6; 11 nucleotides line up with TRBD1. The germline gives CDR1 SGHAT, CDR2 FQDESV (reference sequence). The CDR3 is made up of 13 amino acids. Trimming at V came to 4 bases and at J to 17 bases, leaving 7 bases not matched to a gene. The CDR3 spells CASSSGQGAWVHF. In nucleotides, the CDR3 is TGTGCCAGCAGCTCAGGACAGGGGGCTTGGGTCCACTTT.

This rearrangement joins TRBV7-3 to TRBJ1-5; 9 positions match TRBD1. The CDR3 is made up of 19 amino acids. The germline CDR1 and CDR2 sequences are SGHTA and FQGTGA. J gave up 1 base and V 3 bases, and 13 bases lay outside the gene matches. CDR3 protein: CASSFPGDREKVSNQPQHF. CDR3 coding DNA: TGTGCCAGCAGCTTTCCCGGGGACAGGGAAAAGGTAAGCAATCAGCCCCAGCATTTT.

The V call is TRBV5-1, the J call TRBJ1-2, with D perhaps TRBD1 (6 bases). Trimming removed 2 bases at V and 7 bases at J, with 6 bases between. The V gene's germline CDR1 is SGHRS and CDR2 YFSETQ. The CDR3 extends over 11 amino acids. CDR3 loop: CASSLGGGYTF. In DNA form, the CDR3 reads TGCGCCAGCAGCTTAGGGGGTGGCTACACCTTC.

The V and J genes are TRBV18 and TRBJ1-2; D might be TRBD1 (5 bases). The CDR3 spans 15 residues. V was cut by 2 bases and J by 1 base, with 11 bases left in between. The germline CDR1 and CDR2 sequences are KGHSH and LQKENI. CDR3 in amino acids: CASSPGANGNYGYTF. Here the CDR3 DNA reads TGTGCCAGCTCACCAGGGGCGAATGGTAACTATGGCTACACCTTC.

The gene calls are TRBV7-9 and TRBJ2-3, with a tentative D call TRBD2 (5 bases). Trimming removed 3 bases from V and 1 base from J, with 14 bases in between. From germline, CDR1 is SEHNR and CDR2 FQNEAQ (reference sequence). The CDR3 consists of 16 residues. DNA for the CDR3: TGTGCCAGCAGCTTTACGCCGCGGGTGGGCACAGATACGCAGTATTTT. Translated, it gives CASSFTPRVGTDTQYF. Variable domain in full (rest from reference TRBV7-9 and TRBJ2-3): DTGVSQNPRHKITKRGQNVTFRCDPISEHNRLYWYRQTLGQGPEFLTYFQNEAQLEKSRLLSDRFSAERPKGSFSTLEIQRTEQGDSAMYLCASSFTPRVGTDTQYFGPGTRLTVL.

The chain's CDR3 is CASSLDFDTAYGYTF. DNA for the CDR3: TGTGCCAGCAGCTTAGATTTTGATACTGCCTATGGCTACACCTTC. The gene calls are TRBV11-2 and TRBJ1-2; D remains ambiguous. The CDR3 covers 15 residues. Per germline, CDR1 SGHAT and CDR2 FQNNGV. The V and J ends lost 0 bases and 4 bases respectively, with 12 bases between them.

This chain uses TRBV7-9 with TRBJ2-1; 7 bases are a match to TRBD2. The germline gives CDR1 SEHNR, CDR2 FQNEAQ (reference sequence). This CDR3 is built from 14 residues. The ends lost 8 bases at V and 3 bases at J; junction bases unmatched: 7. CDR3 sequence reads: CASAAAGIYNEQFF. DNA of the CDR3: TGTGCCAGCGCCGCAGCGGGGATCTACAATGAGCAGTTCTTC.

This clone was seen just once. The rearrangement links TRBV19 to TRBJ1-5; D remains ambiguous. Trimming shortened V by 7 bases and J by 4 bases, and 14 bases separated the two germline ends. The CDR3 length is 14 residues. Germline-derived CDR1 and CDR2 are LNHDA and SQIVND (reference sequence). The CDR3 protein is CASTHGQENQPQHF. The DNA for the CDR3 is TGTGCCAGTACTCATGGGCAGGAAAATCAGCCCCAGCATTTT.

This clone was seen only once. The chain joins TRBV5-1 to TRBJ2-7, with a tentative D call TRBD1 (6 bases). This CDR3 is 13 amino acids long. Germline V gene lookup returns CDR1 SGHRS and CDR2 YFSETQ. V was pared by 5 bases and J by 6 bases, with 15 bases between. The CDR3 sequence: CASSINSRGEQYF. In DNA, the CDR3 is TGCGCCAGCAGTATTAACAGCAGGGGCGAGCAGTACTTC.

The gene calls are TRBV7-3 and TRBJ2-1, with D possibly matching TRBD2 (7 bases). Trimming shortened V by 5 bases and J by 7 bases, and 15 bases separated the two germline ends. Germline V gene sequence: CDR1 SGHTA, CDR2 FQGTGA. The CDR3 length is 14 residues. CDR3 amino acids: CASSPKGGPNEQFF. CDR3 nucleotides: TGTGCCAGCAGCCCAAAGGGGGGGCCGAATGAGCAGTTCTTC.

The chain couples TRBV2 to TRBJ1-6; D gene uncertain. V lost 7 bases and J 10 bases, leaving 14 bases between the germline ends. Germline assignment: CDR1 SNHLY and CDR2 FYNNEI. CDR3 size: 13 residues. The CDR3 region has the DNA TGTGCCAGCACAATCGAGAGCGGCTCACCCCTCCACTTT. This gives the protein CASTIESGSPLHF.

This clone has only a few counts. The rearrangement uses TRBV4-2 and TRBJ1-1; possible D gene TRBD1, 6 bases. From germline, CDR1 is LGHNA and CDR2 YNFKEQ. V was cut by 0 bases and J by 2 bases, with 13 bases left in between. This CDR3 region has 16 residues. The DNA for the CDR3 is TGTGCCAGCAGCCAAGAAAGAACAGGGTTTAACACTGAAGCTTTCTTT. This sequence encodes CASSQERTGFNTEAFF.